This paragraph covers one T cell receptor (beta chain) sequence. Its antigen is not identified. Genomic DNA from each subset was divided evenly over several immunoSEQ plates. Template for every sorted-subset replicate PCR totaled 150 to 250 ng DNA, 25,000 to 30,000 T cell genomes. Here immunoSEQ multiplex PCR was the method, and the copy in TCRdb shows in-frame clones only, minus some. The sample lists 2 million to 2.5 million clones, about 93% seen once, with about 1.8% in the top ten. These data are taken from a study of shared clonotypes between healthy human individuals. On the study more broadly: Researchers assigned three CD4 naive, three CD4 memory, two CD8 naive and one CD8 memory plate to each donor.

Naive CD8 cells lacked CD45RO and underwent positive selection for CCR7, leaving out terminally differentiated effector memory CD45RA+ cells. Germline loops: CDR1 MNHEY, CDR2 SMNVEV (reference sequence). CDR3 length equals 15 residues. V shed 3 bases, J shed 1 base, and the junction held 3 bases outside the gene matches. Study outcomes and limitations: Unshared clonotypes carried lower generation probabilities than those common to all four donors.

The origin of this receptor is a man younger than 35 in good health. Some clones in this sample may be carry-over from other donors' samples. This chain links TRBV27 with TRBJ2-7; 10 nucleotides agree with TRBD2. Sequencing was done on a sample of naive CD8+ T cells from PBMCs. The CDR3 DNA follows: TGTGCCAGCAGTTTCTCTAGCGGGAGATCCTACGAGCAGTACTTC. It yields the protein CASSFSSGRSYEQYF.